These T cell receptor beta chains were read from a single sample in a study of siplizumab effects on memory and regulatory T cells. Method: immunoSEQ multiplex PCR; TCRdb's copy keeps in-frame clones and lacks some. In the table there are 100,000 to 110,000 clones, 94% of which are singletons. Sequencing was carried out using non-Treg CD4+ T cells sorted from blood. All receptors come from a human donor in good health. Each CDR3 is given with its conserved first and last residue. The D gene is left open where the match is weak.

j_gene: TRBJ2-5
v_gene: TRBV7-8
d_gene: NA
CDR3nt: TGTGCCAGCAGCTTGCGAAGCGGGGAGACCCAGTACTTC
CDR3aa: CASSLRSGETQYF

j_gene: TRBJ1-1
v_gene: TRBV9
d_gene: NA
CDR3nt: TGTGCCAGCAGCGTAATGAAGTATCTATACCTGAACACTGAAGCTTTCTTT
CDR3aa: CASSVMKYLYLNTEAFF

j_gene: TRBJ2-3
v_gene: TRBV2
d_gene: NA
CDR3nt: TGTGCCAGCCACGGGGCGTTAAACACAGATACGCAGTATTTT
CDR3aa: CASHGALNTDTQYF

j_gene: TRBJ1-3
v_gene: TRBV4-1
d_gene: NA
CDR3nt: TGCGCCAGCAGCCAACCCACCGGGACTCTTAACAAGGCCATATATTTT
CDR3aa: CASSQPTGTLNKAIYF

j_gene: TRBJ1-1
v_gene: TRBV18
d_gene: NA
CDR3nt: TGTGCCTCCCGAAACGCGGGTGGTTTCACTGAAGCTTTCTTT
CDR3aa: CASRNAGGFTEAFF

j_gene: TRBJ2-7
v_gene: TRBV5-6
d_gene: NA
CDR3nt: TGTGCCAGCAGCTTGGGTGGGACCGGGACCTACGAGCAGTACTTC
CDR3aa: CASSLGGTGTYEQYF

j_gene: TRBJ2-7
v_gene: TRBV18
d_gene: NA
CDR3nt: TGTGCCAGCTCCCAATTCTCCGGGACCCACGAGGTCCCCTTCTACGAGCAGTACTTC
CDR3aa: CASSQFSGTHEVPFYEQYF

j_gene: TRBJ1-4
v_gene: TRBV7-9
d_gene: NA
CDR3nt: TGTGCCAGCAGCTTAGGGCAGGGGTTCGCAAAACTGTTTTTT
CDR3aa: CASSLGQGFAKLFF

j_gene: TRBJ1-5
v_gene: TRBV15
d_gene: NA
CDR3nt: TGTGCCACCAGCAGAGGTACGTCGTTTGATCAGCCCCAGCATTTT
CDR3aa: CATSRGTSFDQPQHF

j_gene: TRBJ2-7
v_gene: TRBV15
d_gene: NA
CDR3nt: TGTGCCACCAGCAGAGAGCCGGACTATTATTTACCGAGCTCCTACGAGCAGTACTTC
CDR3aa: CATSREPDYYLPSSYEQYF

j_gene: TRBJ2-3
v_gene: TRBV6-1
d_gene: NA
CDR3nt: TGTGCCAGCAGTGAATTTTCCCGAGATACGCAGTATTTT
CDR3aa: CASSEFSRDTQYF